The 9 T cell receptor beta chains below were found in one sample sequenced in a study of blood T cell repertoires in COVID-19. The assay was immunoSEQ multiplex PCR, and TCRdb's table has in-frame clones only and misses some. There are around 32,000 clones in the sample; 70% to 90% occur only once, and less than 7% lies in the top ten. The sample consisted of peripheral blood. The receptors come from a woman aged 80 or over with active or convalescent COVID-19.

The chain is built from TRBV5-8 and TRBJ1-2; a possible D gene is TRBD1 (5 bases). CDR1 and CDR2 from the germline V gene are SGHTS and YDEGEE. The CDR3 totals 15 residues. The V gene lost 4 bases and the J gene lost 12 bases, with 25 bases spanning the gap. The CDR3 loop reads CASSPTAKGRKIDTF. Written as DNA, the CDR3 is TGTGCCAGCAGCCCCACCGCCAAGGGGCGTAAAATCGACACCTTC.

This chain connects TRBV15 to TRBJ1-5, with D maybe TRBD1 (5 bases). The CDR3 is made up of 15 amino acids. V was clipped by 0 bases and J by 9 bases, with 15 bases between them. Germline lookup yields CDR1 LNHNV and CDR2 YYDKDF (reference sequence). The CDR3 is CATSRDSQGIRPQHF. In DNA form, the CDR3 reads TGTGCCACCAGCAGAGATTCCCAGGGAATAAGGCCCCAGCATTTT.

The chain combines TRBV18 with TRBJ2-1, with TRBD1 as a possible D gene (5 bases). Between the trimmed V and J ends, which lost 0 bases and 8 bases, there was a span of 20 bases. This CDR3 contains 17 residues. CDR1 and CDR2 (germline): KGHSH, LQKENI. The CDR3 nucleotides are TGTGCCAGCTCACCACCCGGACAAACCCTGGGGATCCATGAGCAGTTCTTC. Encoded protein: CASSPPGQTLGIHEQFF.

The chain couples TRBV19 to TRBJ1-5; the D gene is possibly TRBD1 (5 bases). CDR1 is LNHDA and CDR2 is SQIVND in the germline V gene (reference sequence). The ends were cut back, 4 bases at V and 0 bases at J, with 13 bases in the middle. There are 16 residues in the CDR3. CDR3 loop: CASSRSGGYSNQPQHF. The CDR3 DNA reads TGTGCCAGTAGTAGATCTGGGGGGTATAGCAATCAGCCCCAGCATTTT.

The chain recombines TRBV7-9 with TRBJ2-1, with a tentative D call TRBD2 (6 bases). This CDR3 contains 14 residues. CDR1 SEHNR and CDR2 FQNEAQ come from the germline V gene (reference sequence). With 4 bases removed from V and 6 bases from J, the gap between germline ends came to 13 bases. CDR3 residues: CASSSGISGNEQFF. The CDR3 DNA sequence: TGTGCCAGCAGCTCAGGGATTAGCGGCAATGAGCAGTTCTTC.

DNA of the CDR3: TGTGCCAGCAGCTTAGGACAGGGATTGGATGGCTACACCTTC. This translates into CASSLGQGLDGYTF. The rearrangement joins TRBV5-4 to TRBJ1-2; 8 bases match TRBD1. With V trimmed by 2 bases and J by 6 bases, 6 bases remained unmatched. Germline V gene lookup returns CDR1 SGHNT and CDR2 YYREEE (reference sequence). This CDR3 contains 14 residues.

As to this clone: A junction boundary mismatches the germline segment, possibly from a read error. The rearrangement uses TRBV11-3 and TRBJ2-1, with D unresolved. In germline, CDR1 is SGHNT, CDR2 YENEEA. This CDR3 is built from 12 residues. In DNA, the CDR3 is TGTGCCGGCAGCTCCAGGAATCGTGAGCAGTTCTTC. It translates to CAGSSRNREQFF.

The J gene is TRBJ2-1, the V gene TRBV6-1, with 8 bases identical to TRBD2. From germline, CDR1 is MNHNS and CDR2 SASEGT. V trimming: 0 bases; J trimming: 0 bases; junction bases outside the gene matches: 13. The CDR3 covers 20 residues. CDR3 loop: CASSEAGGGSFPSSYNEQFF. In DNA, the CDR3 is TGTGCCAGCAGTGAAGCTGGCGGGGGGTCCTTCCCGAGCTCCTACAATGAGCAGTTCTTC.

This clone appeared once. This chain uses TRBV5-1 with TRBJ2-1; 11 bases align to TRBD2. Germline V gene lookup returns CDR1 SGHRS and CDR2 YFSETQ. V lost 3 bases to trimming and J lost 0 bases; unmatched junction nucleotides: 5. The CDR3 is 17 amino acids. CDR3 region: CASSSGLAGSSYNEQFF. In DNA form, the CDR3 reads TGCGCCAGCAGCTCCGGACTAGCGGGTAGCTCCTACAATGAGCAGTTCTTC.